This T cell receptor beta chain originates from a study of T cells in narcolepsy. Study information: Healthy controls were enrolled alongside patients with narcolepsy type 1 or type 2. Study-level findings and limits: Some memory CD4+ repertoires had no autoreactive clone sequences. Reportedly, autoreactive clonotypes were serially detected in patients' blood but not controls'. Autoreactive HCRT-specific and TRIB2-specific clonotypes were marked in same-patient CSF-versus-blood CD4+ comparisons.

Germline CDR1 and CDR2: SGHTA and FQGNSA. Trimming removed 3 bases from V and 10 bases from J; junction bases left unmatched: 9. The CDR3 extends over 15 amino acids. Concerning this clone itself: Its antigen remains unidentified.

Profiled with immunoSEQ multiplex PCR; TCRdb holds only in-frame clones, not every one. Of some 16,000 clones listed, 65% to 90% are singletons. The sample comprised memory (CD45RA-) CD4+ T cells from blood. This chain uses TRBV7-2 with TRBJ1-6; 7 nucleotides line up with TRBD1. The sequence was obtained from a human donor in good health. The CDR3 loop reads CASSFPPGQRSPLHF. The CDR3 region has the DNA TGTGCCAGCAGCTTCCCACCGGGACAGAGGTCACCCCTCCACTTT.